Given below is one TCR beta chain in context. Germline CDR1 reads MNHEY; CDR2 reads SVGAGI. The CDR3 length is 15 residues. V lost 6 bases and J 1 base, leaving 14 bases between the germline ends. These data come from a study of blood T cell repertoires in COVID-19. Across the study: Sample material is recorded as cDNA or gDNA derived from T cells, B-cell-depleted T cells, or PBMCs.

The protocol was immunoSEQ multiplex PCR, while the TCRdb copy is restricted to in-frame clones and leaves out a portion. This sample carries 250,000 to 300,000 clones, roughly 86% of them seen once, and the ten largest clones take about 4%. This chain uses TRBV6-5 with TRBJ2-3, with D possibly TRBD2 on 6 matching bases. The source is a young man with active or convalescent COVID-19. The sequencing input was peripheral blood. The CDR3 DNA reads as TGTGCCAGCAGCCGGGCGGGGCGGCGCACAGATACGCAGTATTTT. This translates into CASSRAGRRTDTQYF.